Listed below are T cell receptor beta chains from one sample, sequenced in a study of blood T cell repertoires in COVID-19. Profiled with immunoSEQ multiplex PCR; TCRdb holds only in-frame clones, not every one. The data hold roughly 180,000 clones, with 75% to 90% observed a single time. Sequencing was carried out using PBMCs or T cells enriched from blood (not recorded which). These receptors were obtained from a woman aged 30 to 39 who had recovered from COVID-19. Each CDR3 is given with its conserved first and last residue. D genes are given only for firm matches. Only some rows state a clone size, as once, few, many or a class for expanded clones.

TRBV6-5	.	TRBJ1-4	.	TGTGCCAGCATTCGGCGCGGAACTAATGAAAAACTGTTTTTT	CASIRRGTNEKLFF
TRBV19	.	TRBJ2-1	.	TGTGCCAGTAGTGCTTACTCATCCCCCTACAATGAGCAGTTCTTC	CASSAYSSPYNEQFF
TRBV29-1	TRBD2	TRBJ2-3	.	TGCAGCGTTGACACTAGCGGGGTTGGAGATACGCAGTATTTT	CSVDTSGVGDTQYF
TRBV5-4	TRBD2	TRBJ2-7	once	TGTGCCAGCAGCCCGTGGGCTAGCGGGGGGGTTCTGGTCGAGCAGTACTTC	CASSPWASGGVLVEQYF
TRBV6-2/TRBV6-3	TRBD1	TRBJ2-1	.	TGTGCCAGCAGTTACGAGGGGGCTGTTGAGCAGTTCTTC	CASSYEGAVEQFF
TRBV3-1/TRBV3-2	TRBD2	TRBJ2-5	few	TGTGCCAGCAGCCAAGGGCGGGGGGAAGAGACCCAGTACTTC	CASSQGRGEETQYF
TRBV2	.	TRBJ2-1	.	TGTGCCAGCAGTCCCCTTGAGGGGGGGGTTTACAATGAGCAGTTCTTC	CASSPLEGGVYNEQFF
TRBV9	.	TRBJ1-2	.	TGTGCCAGCAGCGTAGTTAGTACAGGGCCGGAATACTATGGCTACACCTTC	CASSVVSTGPEYYGYTF
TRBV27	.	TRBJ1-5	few	TGTGCCAGCAGTCTCCGGAGGGGGGGCGATCAGCCCCAGCATTTT	CASSLRRGGDQPQHF
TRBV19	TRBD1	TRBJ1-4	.	TGTGCCAGTAGTATAGTGGGGACAGGGAGAGAAAAACTGTTTTTT	CASSIVGTGREKLFF
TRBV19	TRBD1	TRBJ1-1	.	TGTGCCAGTAGTAAGACAGGGACAGCTCGAGCTTTCTTT	CASSKTGTARAFF
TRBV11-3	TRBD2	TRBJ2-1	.	TGTGCCAGCAGCATGGGGCTAGCGGAGACCAATGAGCAGTTCTTC	CASSMGLAETNEQFF
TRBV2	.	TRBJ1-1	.	TGTGCCAGCAGTGAAGACAGACGGACTGAAGCTTTCTTT	CASSEDRRTEAFF
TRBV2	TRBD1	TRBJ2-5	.	TGTGCCAGCGGGACAGGGAGTCTTGCAGAGACCCAGTACTTC	CASGTGSLAETQYF
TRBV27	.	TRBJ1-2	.	TGTGCCAGCAGTTTCGCGGGGAGTACTATGTTGGGCTACACCTTC	CASSFAGSTMLGYTF
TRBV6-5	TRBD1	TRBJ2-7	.	TGTGCCAGCAGTTACGGACAGGGAGCATACGAGCAGTACTTC	CASSYGQGAYEQYF
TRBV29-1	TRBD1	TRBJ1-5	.	TGCAGCGTTGAGGCCTCGACAGGGAGTTTGCATTTT	CSVEASTGSLHF
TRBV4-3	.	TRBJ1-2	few	TGCGCCAGCAGCCAAGTCCAGGATCCTTCGGGGTATGGCTACACCTTC	CASSQVQDPSGYGYTF
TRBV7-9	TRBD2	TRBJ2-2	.	TGTGCCAGCGAGGAGCTTGGGGGGGGTACCGGGGAGCTGTTTTTT	CASEELGGGTGELFF
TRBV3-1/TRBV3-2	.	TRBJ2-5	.	TGTGCCAGCAGCCCCCTCGGCGTGGAGGAGACCCAGTACTTC	CASSPLGVEETQYF
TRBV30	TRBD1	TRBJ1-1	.	TGTGCCTGGAGGGGGGGACAGGGGGCGTCTGAAGCTTTCTTT	CAWRGGQGASEAFF
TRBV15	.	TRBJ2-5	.	TGTGCCACCAGCGAGAGCCCAGAGACCCAGTACTTC	CATSESPETQYF
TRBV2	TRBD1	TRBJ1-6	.	TGTGCCAGCAGTGCAGACAGGGTTGGAAATTCACCCCTCCACTTT	CASSADRVGNSPLHF
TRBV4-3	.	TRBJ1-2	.	TGCGCCAGCAGCCAACTTTACAGAGTTATTAACTATGGCTACACCTTC	CASSQLYRVINYGYTF
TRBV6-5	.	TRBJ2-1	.	TGTGCCAGCAGTTACTCCGGTCCCAATGAGCAGTTCTTC	CASSYSGPNEQFF
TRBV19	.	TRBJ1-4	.	TGTGCCAGTAGTATTACGGAGTACGAAAAACTGTTTTTT	CASSITEYEKLFF
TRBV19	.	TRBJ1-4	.	TGTGCCAGTAGTTTTTTCCAGGCCTCAGGATTTAATAATGAAAAACTGTTTTTT	CASSFFQASGFNNEKLFF
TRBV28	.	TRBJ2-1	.	TGTGCCAGCAGACCGAGCCCGCGAATTCTCCATGAGCAGTTCTTC	CASRPSPRILHEQFF
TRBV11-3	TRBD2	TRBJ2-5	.	TGTGCCAGCAGCTTAGTGTCTAGCGGGAGGGCATCGGGGTCGCACTTC	CASSLVSSGRASGSHF
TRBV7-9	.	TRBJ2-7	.	TGTGCCAGCAGCTTGAGTGGGACACCGCCTACGGAGCAGTACTTC	CASSLSGTPPTEQYF
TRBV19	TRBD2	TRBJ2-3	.	TGTGCCAGCTCTTCACTGGGGGGGGATACGCAGTATTTT	CASSSLGGDTQYF
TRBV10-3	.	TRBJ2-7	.	TGTGCCATCAGCGCCTCGGACGAGCAGTACTTC	CAISASDEQYF
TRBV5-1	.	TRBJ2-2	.	TGCGCCAGCAGCGTGAACAGGGCCGGGGAGCTGTTTTTT	CASSVNRAGELFF
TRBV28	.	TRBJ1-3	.	TGTGCCAGCAGTGTACAGGGCCTCTCTGGAAACACCATATATTTT	CASSVQGLSGNTIYF
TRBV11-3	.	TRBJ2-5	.	TGTGCCAGCAGCTTAGATCCGCTCTGGCGGAGAGACCAGTACCAAGAGACCCAGTACTTC	CASSLDPLWRRDQYQETQYF
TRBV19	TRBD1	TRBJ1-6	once	TGTGCCAGTAGTACGTGGGGACAGGGGTCTGCACCCCTCCACTTT	CASSTWGQGSAPLHF